This T cell receptor (beta chain) was sequenced in a study of T cell responses to AZD1222 COVID-19 vaccine. Points from the study as a whole: Donors were largely white British and mainly female; clonal diversity was possibly underestimated.

With respect to this clone: Its cognate antigen is unknown.

The CDR3 spans 18 residues. Only in-frame clones appear in the TCRdb table, and some are missing; sequencing was by immunoSEQ multiplex PCR. This sample yields roughly 120,000 clones, of which 80% to 90% are seen a single time; less than 10% belongs to the top ten. The rearrangement joins TRBV21-1 to TRBJ1-3. TRBV21-1 is annotated as a pseudogene. The input for sequencing was peripheral blood, taken on day 0 of AZD1222 vaccination. The origin of this receptor is an adult in good health. CDR3 in DNA: TGTGCCAGTAAGGTTGACGGATCACCCGCCTTCTCTGGAAACACCATATATTTT. Amino acids: CASKVDGSPAFSGNTIYF.